A single sample gave rise to the 17 T cell receptor beta chains below, sequenced in a study of shared clonotypes between healthy human individuals. This table comes from immunoSEQ multiplex PCR, and its TCRdb copy is limited to in-frame clones, with some not included. This sample carries approximately 500,000 clones, around 85% of them seen once, and the ten largest clones take over 9.5%. The sample taken for sequencing was PBMCs. The receptor set was obtained from a woman aged 40-49 years in good health. Some clones in this sample may be carry-over from other donors' samples.

This clone was observed a handful of times. The chain carries TRBV12-1 and TRBJ2-7; the listed D gene, TRBD2, was not tested against the DNA. TRBV12-1 represents a pseudogene. The length of the CDR3 is 15 residues. CDR3 in amino acids: CASTPDREGPAEQYF. The CDR3 bases are TGTGCCAGCACCCCAGACCGGGAGGGCCCCGCCGAGCAGTACTTC.

On this clone itself: It differs at one base from a far larger clone, so likely a read error. J is TRBJ1-4 and V is TRBV28, with TRBD1 identical over 7 bases. This CDR3 contains 17 residues. Germline V gives CDR1 MDHEN, CDR2 SYDVKM. V gave up 6 bases and J gave up 8 bases; unmatched junction bases: 18. CDR3 residues: CASSASGADRALEKLFF. In DNA form, the CDR3 reads TGTGCCAGCAGCGCTTCTGGGGCCGACAGGGCTTTGGAAAAACTGTTTTTT. The whole variable domain, remainder taken from reference TRBV28 and TRBJ1-4, is DVKVTQSSRYLVKRTGEKVFLECVQDMDHENMFWYRQDPGLGLRLIYFSYDVKMKEKGDIPEGYSVSREKKERFSLILESASTNQTSMYLCASSASGADRALEKLFFGSGTQLSVL.

The chain couples TRBV6-5 to TRBJ1-1; D ambiguous. Trimming took off 2 bases at V and 4 bases at J, with 11 bases between the two ends. Germline values: CDR1 MNHEY, CDR2 SVGAGI. The CDR3 loop spans 14 amino acids. DNA of the CDR3: TGTGCCAGCAGTTACGGCGGACCTGGCACTGAAGCTTTCTTT. Translated, it gives CASSYGGPGTEAFF.

The count of this clone is one. The CDR3 sequence: CASSGGAYANQPQHF. In DNA form, the CDR3 reads TGTGCCAGCAGTGGGGGCGCTTATGCCAATCAGCCCCAGCATTTT. The chain has TRBV2 and TRBJ1-5, with TRBD1 as a possible D gene (5 bases). Trimming took off 4 bases at V and 3 bases at J, with 13 bases between the two ends. This CDR3 comprises 15 residues. The germline gives CDR1 SNHLY, CDR2 FYNNEI.

This clone occurred many times. The sample holds other DNA sequences that translate to the same CDR3. This chain connects TRBV27 to TRBJ1-4; tentative D call: TRBD1 (5 bases). Trimming shortened V by 5 bases and J by 3 bases, and 13 bases separated the two germline ends. The CDR3 is 15 residues long. Per the germline V gene, CDR1 is MNHEY and CDR2 is SMNVEV (reference sequence). In DNA, the CDR3 is TGTGCCAGCAGTCTGTCGGGGCAGGCTAATGAAAAACTGTTTTTT. It yields the protein CASSLSGQANEKLFF.

V and J are TRBV7-2 and TRBJ2-5; weak D call: TRBD2 (6 bases). The CDR3 extends over 14 amino acids. V was trimmed by 4 bases and J by 1 base, leaving 10 bases between them. Per germline, CDR1 SGHTA and CDR2 FQGNSA. The CDR3 reads CASSYSGIQETQYF. The CDR3 nucleotides read TGTGCCAGCAGCTATAGCGGAATCCAAGAGACCCAGTACTTC. Using reference TRBV7-2 and TRBJ2-5 for the parts outside the CDR3, the full variable domain is GAGVSQSPSNKVTEKGKDVELRCDPISGHTALYWYRQSLGQGLEFLIYFQGNSAPDKSGLPSDRFSAERTGGSVSTLTIQRTQQEDSAVYLCASSYSGIQETQYFGPGTRLLVL.

For this clone: A far larger clone is one nucleotide away, so this likely arose from a read error. Other DNA sequences from this sample encode an identical CDR3 as well. The chain employs TRBV10-3 and TRBJ2-7, with a tentative D call TRBD1 (6 bases). This CDR3 spans 12 amino acids. Trimming removed 4 bases from V and 7 bases from J, with 11 bases in between. Germline-derived CDR1 and CDR2 are ENHRY and SYGVKD. CDR3 amino acids: CAISAQGGEQYF. CDR3 sequence (DNA): TGTGCCATCAGTGCACAGGGCGGGGAGCAGTACTTC.

V and J are TRBV28 and TRBJ2-7; 11 nucleotides line up with TRBD2. Germline V gene lookup returns CDR1 MDHEN and CDR2 SYDVKM. Losses at the gene ends were 6 bases for V and 6 bases for J; bases not matched to a gene: 10. The CDR3 totals 15 residues. Here the CDR3 DNA reads TGTGCCAGCAGCTCCCGTAGCGGGAGGGTGGTCGAGCAGTACTTC. This codes for CASSSRSGRVVEQYF.

Only one count was recorded for this clone. The sample carries other DNA sequences with the same CDR3. J is TRBJ2-7 and V is TRBV28; D gene ambiguous. Trimming left V 2 bases short and J 3 bases short, with 5 bases between. The germline gives CDR1 MDHEN, CDR2 SYDVKM. The CDR3 contains 12 residues. This chain's CDR3 is CASSLTGYEQYF. The CDR3 DNA follows: TGTGCCAGCAGTTTAACGGGCTACGAGCAGTACTTC.

To note about this clone: A far larger clone is only one base removed, so a read error is likely. This sequence joins TRBV7-2 and TRBJ2-4; D is possibly TRBD1 (6 bases). Germline CDR1 and CDR2: SGHTA and FQGNSA. This CDR3 is 13 amino acids long. The CDR3 protein is CAGSNDRSNIQYF. CDR3 nucleotide sequence: TGTGCCGGCAGCAACGACAGGTCCAACATTCAGTACTTC.

There are many counts of this clone. This specimen includes other DNA sequences encoding the same CDR3. The chain joins TRBV5-1 to TRBJ1-2; D gene unclear. This CDR3 has 12 residues. The germline CDR1 and CDR2 sequences are SGHRS and YFSETQ. The germline V and J ends were trimmed by 2 bases and 5 bases, with 7 bases remaining between them. The CDR3 coding sequence is TGCGCCAGCAGCTTCGGACGGTATGGCTACACCTTC. Its translation: CASSFGRYGYTF.

The rearrangement uses TRBV19 and TRBJ1-5; the D gene is possibly TRBD1 (6 bases). In germline, CDR1 is LNHDA, CDR2 SQIVND (reference sequence). This CDR3 is 15 amino acids long. Trimming shortened V by 5 bases and J by 7 bases, and 18 bases separated the two germline ends. The CDR3: CASSYLGGAGQPQHF. DNA of the CDR3: TGTGCCAGTAGTTACCTGGGGGGCGCGGGGCAGCCCCAGCATTTT.

Concerning this clone: This CDR3 is also generated by other DNA sequences in the sample. The rearrangement joins TRBV18 to TRBJ1-1; D gene unclear. This CDR3 has 12 amino acids. Germline V CDR1 and CDR2: KGHSH, LQKENI. The V gene lost 1 base and the J gene lost 1 base, with 1 base spanning the gap. The CDR3 region has the DNA TGTGCCAGCTCACCACAGAACACTGAAGCTTTCTTT. Protein sequence: CASSPQNTEAFF.

Comments on this clone: This is likely an artifact of a read error, given a far larger clone one base away. This same CDR3 is encoded by further DNA sequences in the sample. The chain has TRBV7-9 and TRBJ1-5, with 7 bases that match TRBD1. This CDR3 spans 14 amino acids. Germline CDR1 reads SEHNR; CDR2 reads FQNEAQ (reference sequence). Trimming removed 1 base from V and 4 bases from J; junction bases left unmatched: 1. The DNA for the CDR3 is TGTGCCAGCAGCTTAGGGACAGGTAATCAGCCCCAGCATTTT. Translating it yields CASSLGTGNQPQHF.

The rearrangement links TRBV5-1 to TRBJ2-5; D might be TRBD2 (6 bases). The CDR3 length is 15 residues. Per germline, CDR1 SGHRS and CDR2 YFSETQ. The V end was cut by 0 bases, the J end by 3 bases, with 12 bases between. The CDR3 spells CASSLDFVAEETQYF. The CDR3 nucleotides are TGCGCCAGCAGCTTGGATTTTGTAGCGGAAGAGACCCAGTACTTC. Full variable domain (rest looked up from reference TRBV5-1 and TRBJ2-5): KAGVTQTPRYLIKTRGQQVTLSCSPISGHRSVSWYQQTPGQGLQFLFEYFSETQRNKGNFPGRFSGRQFSNSRSEMNVSTLELGDSALYLCASSLDFVAEETQYFGPGTRLLVL.

This chain joins TRBV27 and TRBJ2-7; 8 bases map to TRBD2. This CDR3 is built from 15 residues. From germline, CDR1 is MNHEY and CDR2 SMNVEV (reference sequence). With 4 bases clipped from V and 3 bases from J, the junction kept 8 bases outside the gene matches. The CDR3 region has the DNA TGTGCCAGCAGTTCCTGGGGGCGGGAGGTCTACGAGCAGTACTTC. It is translated as CASSSWGREVYEQYF.

The V call is TRBV9, the J call TRBJ2-1, with D possibly matching TRBD1 (5 bases). Per the germline V gene, CDR1 is SGDLS and CDR2 is YYNGEE. The CDR3 sequence is 12 residues long. With 3 bases removed from V and 4 bases from J, the gap between germline ends came to 5 bases. For the CDR3, the DNA is TGTGCCAGCAGCGAGGGGTACAATGAGCAGTTCTTC. Protein sequence: CASSEGYNEQFF.